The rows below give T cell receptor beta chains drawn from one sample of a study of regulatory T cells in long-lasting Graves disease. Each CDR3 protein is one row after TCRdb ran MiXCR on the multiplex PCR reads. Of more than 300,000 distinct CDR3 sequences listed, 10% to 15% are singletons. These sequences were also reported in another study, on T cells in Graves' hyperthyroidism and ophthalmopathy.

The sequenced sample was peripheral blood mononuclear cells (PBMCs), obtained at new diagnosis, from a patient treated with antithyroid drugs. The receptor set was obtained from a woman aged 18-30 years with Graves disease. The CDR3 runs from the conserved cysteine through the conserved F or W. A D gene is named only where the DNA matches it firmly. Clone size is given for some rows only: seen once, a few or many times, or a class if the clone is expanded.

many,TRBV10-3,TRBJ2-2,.,CAISEFSSSLTGELFF,TGTGCCATCAGTGAGTTTTCCTCTAGCCTCACCGGGGAGCTGTTTTTT
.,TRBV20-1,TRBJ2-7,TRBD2,CSAKIGGRENTYEQYF,TGCAGTGCTAAGATAGGTGGGCGGGAGAATACCTACGAGCAGTACTTC
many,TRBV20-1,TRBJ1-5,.,CSALQLGKGNQPQHF,TGCAGTGCTTTGCAGCTGGGGAAGGGCAATCAGCCCCAGCATTTT
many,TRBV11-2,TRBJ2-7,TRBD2,CASSPAGGYYEQYF,TGTGCCAGCAGCCCAGCGGGGGGCTACTACGAGCAGTACTTC
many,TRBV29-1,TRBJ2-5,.,CSVRVGSTGETQYF,TGCAGCGTTCGCGTAGGAAGCACGGGGGAGACCCAGTACTTC
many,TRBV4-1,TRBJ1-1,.,CASSQDRTVRPTEAFF,TGCGCCAGCAGCCAAGACCGGACAGTCCGACCTACTGAAGCTTTCTTT
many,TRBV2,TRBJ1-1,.,CASSEYGAFF,TGTGCCAGCAGTGAATATGGCGCTTTCTTT
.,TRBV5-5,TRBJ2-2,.,CASSLLATRGTGELFF,TGTGCCAGCAGCTTGTTGGCTACCAGAGGCACCGGGGAGCTGTTTTTT
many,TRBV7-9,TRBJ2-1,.,CASSLASDEQFF,TGTGCCAGCAGCTTAGCTTCTGATGAGCAGTTCTTC
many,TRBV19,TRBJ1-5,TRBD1,CASRPGQGSLGSFSQPQHF,TGTGCCAGTAGGCCAGGACAGGGCTCATTAGGCTCGTTCAGTCAGCCCCAGCATTTT
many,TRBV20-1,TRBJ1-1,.,CSAIGPGARAEAFF,TGCAGTGCCATAGGACCAGGGGCGAGGGCTGAAGCTTTCTTT
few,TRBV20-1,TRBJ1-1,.,CSALRIKADTEAFF,TGCAGTGCTCTTCGGATTAAAGCGGACACTGAAGCTTTCTTT
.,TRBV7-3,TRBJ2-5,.,CASSLQGGGETQYF,TGTGCCAGCAGCCTACAGGGAGGTGGAGAGACCCAGTACTTC
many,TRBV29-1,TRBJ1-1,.,CSVEGSGTEAFF,TGCAGCGTTGAAGGATCGGGCACTGAAGCTTTCTTT
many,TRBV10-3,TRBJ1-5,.,CAISEGGNQPQHF,TGTGCCATCAGTGAGGGGGGCAATCAGCCCCAGCATTTT
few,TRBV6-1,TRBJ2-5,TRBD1,CAIITVPDRGSETQYF,TGTGCCATCATAACAGTCCCCGACAGGGGGTCTGAGACCCAGTACTTC
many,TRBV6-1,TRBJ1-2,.,CASSERGSDYGYTF,TGTGCCAGCAGTGAAAGGGGCAGTGACTATGGCTACACCTTC